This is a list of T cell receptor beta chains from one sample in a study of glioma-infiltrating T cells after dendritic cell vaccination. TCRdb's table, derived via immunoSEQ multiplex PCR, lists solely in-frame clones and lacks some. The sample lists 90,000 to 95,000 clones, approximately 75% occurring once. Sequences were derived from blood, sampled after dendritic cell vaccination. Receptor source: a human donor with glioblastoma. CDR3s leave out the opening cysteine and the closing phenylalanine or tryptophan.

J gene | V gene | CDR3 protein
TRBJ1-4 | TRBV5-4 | ASTRQGAGEKLF
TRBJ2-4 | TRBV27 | ASSLRSGSNKNIQY
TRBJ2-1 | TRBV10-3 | AISEPGLAGDPSYNEQF
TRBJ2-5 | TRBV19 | ASGGQGTRETQY
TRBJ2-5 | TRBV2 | ASSEIPWPTQY
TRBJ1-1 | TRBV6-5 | ASTPPGYTEAF
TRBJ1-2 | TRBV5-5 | ASSLGGTAYGYT
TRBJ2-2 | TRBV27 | ASSWEVPGELF
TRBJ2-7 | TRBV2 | ASRGQGAGEQY
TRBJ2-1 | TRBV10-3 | AISRTSGVLSYNEQF
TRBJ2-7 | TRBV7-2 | ASSPYSGGEQY
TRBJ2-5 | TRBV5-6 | ASSFPGGGGETQY
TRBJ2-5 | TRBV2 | ASRRGLAGETQY
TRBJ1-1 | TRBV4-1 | ASSPGARHTEAF
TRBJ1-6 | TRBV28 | ASSLWTDNSPLH
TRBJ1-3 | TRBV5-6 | ASSGEHRGFGGNTIY
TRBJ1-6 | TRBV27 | ASSFQQGVNSPLH
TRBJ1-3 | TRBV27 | ASSLSLRTGFRNTIY
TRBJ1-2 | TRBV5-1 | ASSFLPQGSMSYT
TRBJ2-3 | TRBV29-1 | SVGVTDTQY
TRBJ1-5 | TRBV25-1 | ASSDQGAQPQH
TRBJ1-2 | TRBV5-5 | ASSFREGYSNYGYT
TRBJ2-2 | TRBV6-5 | ASRTAIGDLGELF
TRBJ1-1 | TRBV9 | ASSVGLLVNTEAF
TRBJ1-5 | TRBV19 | ASNMGRLLESNQPQH
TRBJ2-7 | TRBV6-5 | ASSYSGTGNPFEQY
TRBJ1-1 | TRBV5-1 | ASSPRTGLNTEAF
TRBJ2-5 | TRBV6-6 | ASSLGPGGGQETQY
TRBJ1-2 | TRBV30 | AWIAFYGYT
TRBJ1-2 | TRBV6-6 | ASSNPQIDGYT
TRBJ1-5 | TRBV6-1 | ASSEAPNSYNQPQH
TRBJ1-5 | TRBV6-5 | ASSYSGASNQPQH
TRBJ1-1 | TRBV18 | ASSQGGLNTEAF